The present entry profiles one TCR beta chain with its context. Its binding antigen is unknown. No qualities accompany the bases; no much larger clone lies one base away. Libraries were made using 5' RACE. TCRdb records Illumina HiSeq 2500 as the sequencer. A second PCR of roughly 7 to 11 cycles was performed with a sample-barcoded 5' primer and a J-beta primer mix. A unique molecular identifier was introduced onto each TCR beta cDNA molecule by a template-switch 5' adaptor carrying 12 random nucleotides. Each sample yielded at least 3 million CDR3-containing paired-end reads. First-strand cDNA synthesis was performed from all RNA using the Mint cDNA synthesis kit, with priming by a TRBC-specific oligonucleotide. Following uracil-DNA glycosylase treatment, a first 18-cycle PCR with universal primers M1SS and BC2_uni_R was performed on all cDNA. The study's processing was this. For normalization, 1 million high-quality reads were randomly selected from each sample, with every read carrying a distinct molecular identifier. Instead of being binned into consensus sequences, reads that shared molecular identifiers were thrown out. CDR3 identification, clonotype clustering and error correction used MiTCR with a Q25 quality threshold and the strictest error-elimination algorithm. Lower-bound total TCR beta diversity was estimated with a nonparametric unseen species model using Euler transformation. TCRdb reanalyzed the raw reads on its own, using fastp at Q25 for trimming and MiXCR for clone calling, and kept in-frame beta chains. A single entry per CDR3 protein holds the most common genes and DNA from its merged rows. TCRdb, rather than the study authors, made the V and J calls. A total of around 800,000 distinct CDR3 sequences appear in this sample, approximately 24% of them only once. Around 2.9% of the sample comes from the top ten.

The CDR3 contains 15 residues, cysteine and phenylalanine counted. Only CDR3 DNA remains: 45 bases, in frame from the first base. The germline V gene encodes CDR1 SGHTA and CDR2 FQGTGA. V loses 5 bases of germline sequence and J loses 5 bases, and the interval between the two ends is 18 bases. Donors were 40 or so systemically healthy Caucasian individuals from Russia aged roughly 6 to 100 years. Ten milliliters of peripheral blood were drawn from each donor into EDTA-treated Vacutainer tubes. Ficoll-Paque density-gradient centrifugation was used to isolate PBMCs, with at least 7 million per sample. Trizol reagent was used to extract total RNA from the PBMCs, yielding at least 5.5 micrograms per sample. Naive CD45RAhigh/CD27high T cell percentages were measured by flow cytometry on a PBMC aliquot from every donor. The data were obtained in a study of blood T cells in healthy people across ages (dated by TCRdb to the mid-2010s). Looking at the study overall: Template switching captured roughly one uniquely barcoded TCR beta cDNA molecule per two T cells in model experiments. The study analyzed two additional independent replicas of 1 million unique cDNA reads from the same blood draw for two donors, one aged 18 to 29 and one aged 80 or older. The donors were split into four age groups: young (average about 16 years), middle-aged (around 40), aged (over 55) and long-lived (approximately 80). To track age-related changes in TCR beta repertoire diversity, the study relied on deep sequencing normalized with unique cDNA molecular identifiers.

Points the paper makes about the study in general: Estimates of total diversity from one million sequenced T cells were regarded as lower bounds and underestimates. As age increased, observed TCR beta diversity per million T cells dropped in a roughly linear way, and a significant reduction was already evident by age about 40. Compared with the aged group, the long-lived group had more naive CD4+ T cells, fewer expanded clones and increased TCR diversity, a pattern suggesting age selection. Since profiling was done on bulk unsorted PBMCs, naive and antigen-experienced compartments could not be conclusively compared. The percentage of naive T cells measured by flow cytometry correlated strongly with observed TCR beta diversity. Donor CMV infection status was unknown, potentially confounding age-related changes in expanded clonotypes.

The same specimen was also included in a second study, on T cells of mothers and their children. According to the second study: Nine systemically healthy Caucasian individuals served as donors, namely three mothers together with their six children. cDNA synthesis used all of the extracted RNA, with about 1.5 ug of RNA in each 15 ul reaction. In the second PCR, the M1S primer added sample barcodes and 2-4 random nucleotides. Over 9.5 million TCR beta CDR3 reads came from each mother, compared with around 3 million reads from each child. Thymic selection similarly shapes TCR recombination output in related and unrelated pairs, with minor effect from inherited differences. Related mother-child pairs always showed normalized repertoire overlap that was slightly higher than in unrelated mother-child pairs, though the difference was never significant. With a sensitivity of approximately 100 clones per million clonotypes, no persistent microchimeric T cell clones were detected. Deep NGS was used in the study to compare the TCR beta repertoires of mothers and children and to look for features that separate related mother-child pairs from unrelated individuals. The mean age was roughly 36 +/- 4 years for the mothers and approximately 11 +/- 4 years for the children. After adapters were ligated using NEBNext reagents, the libraries underwent 100+100 nt paired-end sequencing on an Illumina HiSeq 2000. To prevent cross-contamination, the mother and child libraries were prepared a month apart and were sequenced in separate runs. For each donor, between roughly 500,000 and 2,200,000 distinct TCR beta clonotypes were identified. Naive TCR beta clonotypes were estimated from low-frequency clonotypes matched to each donor's FACS-determined naive share, without sorting.

The TCR comes from a boy between 10 and 17 years old in good health. The receptor chain draws on TRBV7-3 and TRBJ1-2; the D gene assignment is ambiguous. Sequencing was performed on blood. The nucleotide sequence is TGTGCCAGCAGCCCTTTTGGAGAAGCGGCATATGGCTACACCTTC. It translates as CASSPFGEAAYGYTF.